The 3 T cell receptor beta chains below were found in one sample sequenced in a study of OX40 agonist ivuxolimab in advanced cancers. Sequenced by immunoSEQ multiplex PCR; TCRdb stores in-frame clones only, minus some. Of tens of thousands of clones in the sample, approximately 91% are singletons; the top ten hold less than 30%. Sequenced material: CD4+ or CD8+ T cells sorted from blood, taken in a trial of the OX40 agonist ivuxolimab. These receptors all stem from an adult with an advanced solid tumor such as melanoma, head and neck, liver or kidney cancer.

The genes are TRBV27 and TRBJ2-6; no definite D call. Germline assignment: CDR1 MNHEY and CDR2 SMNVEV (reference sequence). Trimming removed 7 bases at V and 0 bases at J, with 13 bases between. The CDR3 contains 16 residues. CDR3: CASTVVTASGANVLTF. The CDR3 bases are TGTGCCAGCACCGTCGTAACAGCCTCTGGGGCCAACGTCCTGACTTTC.

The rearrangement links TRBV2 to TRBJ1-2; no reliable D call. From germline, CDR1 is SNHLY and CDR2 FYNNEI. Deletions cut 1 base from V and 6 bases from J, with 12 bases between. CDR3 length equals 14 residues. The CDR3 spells CASSEVLNPDGYTF. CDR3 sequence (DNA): TGTGCCAGCAGTGAAGTCCTTAACCCGGATGGCTACACCTTC.

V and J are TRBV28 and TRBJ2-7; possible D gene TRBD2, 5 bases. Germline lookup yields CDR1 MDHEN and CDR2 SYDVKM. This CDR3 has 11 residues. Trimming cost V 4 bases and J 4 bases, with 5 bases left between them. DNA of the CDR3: TGTGCCAGCAGTTCGGGGTACGAGCAGTACTTC. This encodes CASSSGYEQYF. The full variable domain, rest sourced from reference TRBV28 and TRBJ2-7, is DVKVTQSSRYLVKRTGEKVFLECVQDMDHENMFWYRQDPGLGLRLIYFSYDVKMKEKGDIPEGYSVSREKKERFSLILESASTNQTSMYLCASSSGYEQYFGPGTRLTVT.